The clone carrying this TCR beta chain was recorded once. What it binds is not known. The junction departs from germline at one end; a sequencing error may be responsible. This specimen comes from a study of cytomegalovirus exposure and HLA in healthy donors. Looking at the study overall: The study placed approximately 81% of its approximately 360 genotyped donors in the Caucasian-associated ancestry cluster.

Amplification used 60 Vbeta primers and 13 Jbeta primers. Assay used: immunoSEQ multiplex PCR; TCRdb lists only in-frame clones, some missing. The sample has about 100,000 clones; roughly 76% are singletons. Regarding the study as a whole: Trimming of TCR beta V- and J-genes showed a link, identified in a later analysis, to a missense DCLRE1C variant.

CDR1 GTSNPN and CDR2 SVGIG come from the germline V gene (reference sequence). CDR3 length equals 13 residues. What was sequenced was PBMCs. The TCR was taken from a man in his forties in good health and CMV-seronegative. The rearrangement joins TRBV30 to TRBJ1-6; D is unclear. CDR3 amino acids: CASSWTEDSPLHF. In DNA, the CDR3 is TGTGCCTCGAGTTGGACGGAGGATTCACCCCTCCACTTT.